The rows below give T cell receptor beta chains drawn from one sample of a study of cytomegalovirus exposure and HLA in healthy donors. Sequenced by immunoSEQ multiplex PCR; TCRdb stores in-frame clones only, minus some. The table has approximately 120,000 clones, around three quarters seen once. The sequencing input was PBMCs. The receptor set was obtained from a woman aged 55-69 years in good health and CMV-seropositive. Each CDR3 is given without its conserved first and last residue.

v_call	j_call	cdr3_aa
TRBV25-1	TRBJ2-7	ASSEVRGLHEQY
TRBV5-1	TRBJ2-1	ASSFPQPRTIADPYNEQF
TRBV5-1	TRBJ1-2	ASSSSDRGGYT
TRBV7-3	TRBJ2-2	ASSLGGVGAGELF
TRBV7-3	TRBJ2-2	ASSFAASGRAGELF
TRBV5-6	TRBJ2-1	ASSSGLANEQF
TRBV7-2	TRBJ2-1	ASSLASSGGVSYNEQF
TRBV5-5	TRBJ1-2	ASSLAGVNYGYT
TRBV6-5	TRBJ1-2	ASSFGQGVYGYT
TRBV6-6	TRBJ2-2	ATQASTGELF
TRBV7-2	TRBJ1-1	ASSKQGGNEAF
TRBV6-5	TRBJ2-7	ASSYSDRRGIYEQY
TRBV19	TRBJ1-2	ASSLATGTGGDGYT
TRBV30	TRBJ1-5	AWSGTGFQPQH
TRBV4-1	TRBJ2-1	ASSPGTSGVYNEQF
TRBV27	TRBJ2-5	ASRPWTSGEETQY
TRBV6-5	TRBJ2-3	ASSYRLAGDTQY
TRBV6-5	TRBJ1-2	ASRSGQGSYGYT
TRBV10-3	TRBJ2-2	AMGVGGAASGELF
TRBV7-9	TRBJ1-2	ASSLVPDFYGYT
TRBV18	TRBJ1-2	ASSPGEGANYGYT
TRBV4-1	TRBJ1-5	ASSQDVGRGNQPQH
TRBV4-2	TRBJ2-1	ASSLVKAGGPNEQF
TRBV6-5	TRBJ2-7	ASSYNHRTAEQY
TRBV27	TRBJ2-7	ASSLGSVHEQY
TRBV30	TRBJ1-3	AWNSGNSGNTIY
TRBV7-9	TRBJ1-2	ASSLEQSNYGYT
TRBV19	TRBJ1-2	ASSISQGNNYGYT
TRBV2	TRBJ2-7	ATRIGGATHEQY
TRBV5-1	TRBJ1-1	ASRVTGGTNTEAF
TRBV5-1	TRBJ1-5	ASSTGQVNQPQH
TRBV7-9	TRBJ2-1	ASSLSDVPASDEQF
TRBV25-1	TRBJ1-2	ASSESGSRGGYT
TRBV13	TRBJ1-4	ASSLRENRKLF
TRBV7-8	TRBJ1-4	ASSPQGAGEKLF
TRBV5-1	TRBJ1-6	ASSFVGVNSPLH
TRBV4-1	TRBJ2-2	ASSQDSPGLAGVAGELF
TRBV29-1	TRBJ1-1	SVGTQNTEAF
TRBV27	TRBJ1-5	ASSYQNQPQH
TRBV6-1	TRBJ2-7	ASSAGQGAYEQY
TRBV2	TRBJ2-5	ASSGTGNHRY
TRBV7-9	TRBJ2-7	ASSPLAGGRYEQY
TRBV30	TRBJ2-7	ASLRRDSAYEQY
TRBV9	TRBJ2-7	ASSPGTHYEQY
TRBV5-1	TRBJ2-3	ASSFGTSGDTQY
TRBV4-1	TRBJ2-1	ASSLVADTYNEQF
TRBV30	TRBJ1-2	AWTGNSYGYT
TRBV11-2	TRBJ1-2	ASSSPGTGGYGYT
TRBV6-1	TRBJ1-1	ASSGRTGGNTEAF
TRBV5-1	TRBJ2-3	ASSLGRGTQY